A selection of T cell receptor beta chains follows, all from one sample in a study of vaccination and CD4 T cells after COVID-19. TCRdb reprocessed the PCR reads via MiXCR and lists one record per CDR3 protein. The sample consists of some 13,000 distinct CDR3 sequences, roughly a third of them appearing once. These receptors are not linked to any known antigen. The sample comprised CD4+ T cells from blood, cultured in vitro. These receptors all stem from a human donor who had recovered from COVID-19. The conserved cysteine and the conserved F or W are not part of the CDR3 here. Each record gives: CDR3 length, clone size, V gene, CDR3 protein. Clone size is shown for a subset of rows, as once, few, many or a class of expanded clone.

len: 13; abundance: -; v_gene: TRBV10-1; CDR3aa: ASRLAGRDTDTQY
len: 12; abundance: -; v_gene: TRBV7-3; CDR3aa: ASSGTSSYNEQF
len: 13; abundance: -; v_gene: TRBV10-3; CDR3aa: ATKDSLSSYNEQF
len: 13; abundance: -; v_gene: TRBV2; CDR3aa: ASSVPSGRAGELI
len: 12; abundance: few; v_gene: TRBV7-7; CDR3aa: ASSRTGDVNEQF
len: 9; abundance: few; v_gene: TRBV6-1; CDR3aa: ASSDWGELF
len: 11; abundance: -; v_gene: TRBV10-3; CDR3aa: AIRVFENNEQF
len: 12; abundance: -; v_gene: TRBV20-1; CDR3aa: SARGGRQNQPQH
len: 14; abundance: -; v_gene: TRBV6-1; CDR3aa: ASSEALSSGANVLT
len: 11; abundance: few; v_gene: TRBV12-3/TRBV12-4; CDR3aa: ASSSQSTDTQY
len: 14; abundance: -; v_gene: TRBV19; CDR3aa: ASSKPFSSVNTEAF
len: 13; abundance: few; v_gene: TRBV7-6; CDR3aa: ASSNLAGNTGELF
len: 10; abundance: -; v_gene: TRBV18; CDR3aa: ASSPDTDTQY
len: 13; abundance: once; v_gene: TRBV6-1; CDR3aa: ASRGTGKTNEKLF
len: 13; abundance: -; v_gene: TRBV7-2; CDR3aa: ASSHGLAGALVQY
len: 13; abundance: -; v_gene: TRBV28; CDR3aa: ASRATGPKDTEAF
len: 13; abundance: -; v_gene: TRBV4-1; CDR3aa: ASSQGLAGGNEQF
len: 12; abundance: -; v_gene: TRBV12-3/TRBV12-4; CDR3aa: ASSRGRGAYEQY
len: 12; abundance: few; v_gene: TRBV6-1; CDR3aa: ASRRGAGGETQY
len: 15; abundance: -; v_gene: TRBV24-1; CDR3aa: ATSDAAWGRSTDTQY
len: 15; abundance: -; v_gene: TRBV15; CDR3aa: ATSREGLAGVLETQY
len: 12; abundance: -; v_gene: TRBV30; CDR3aa: AWSKGHSTDTQY
len: 13; abundance: few; v_gene: TRBV6-2/TRBV6-3; CDR3aa: ASSHRDSRSYEQY
len: 14; abundance: -; v_gene: TRBV4-1; CDR3aa: ASSPLPTSLIYEQY
len: 11; abundance: -; v_gene: TRBV6-1; CDR3aa: ASSRTSNTEAF
len: 12; abundance: -; v_gene: TRBV2; CDR3aa: ASSETFVRDIQY
len: 12; abundance: -; v_gene: TRBV20-1; CDR3aa: SAGGLAPYNEQF
len: 11; abundance: few; v_gene: TRBV7-3; CDR3aa: ASSLLSADTQY
len: 12; abundance: -; v_gene: TRBV12-3/TRBV12-4; CDR3aa: ATRELGSTDTQY
len: 12; abundance: -; v_gene: TRBV29-1; CDR3aa: SVSRETRITEAF
len: 12; abundance: -; v_gene: TRBV20-1; CDR3aa: SATTASGYNEQF
len: 13; abundance: few; v_gene: TRBV15; CDR3aa: ATSREGTLRDTQY
len: 14; abundance: -; v_gene: TRBV20-1; CDR3aa: SARDWTSGVVETQY
len: 16; abundance: few; v_gene: TRBV24-1; CDR3aa: ATSDTLRGLSSYNEQF
len: 11; abundance: -; v_gene: TRBV20-1; CDR3aa: SARADREGEQF
len: 13; abundance: -; v_gene: TRBV7-2; CDR3aa: ASSLGQGVDSPLH
len: 13; abundance: -; v_gene: TRBV28; CDR3aa: ASSATGGAHTEAF
len: 14; abundance: once; v_gene: TRBV10-3; CDR3aa: AISDPKGTGANVLT
len: 13; abundance: -; v_gene: TRBV10-3; CDR3aa: AISPEGSNTGELF
len: 13; abundance: few; v_gene: TRBV2; CDR3aa: ASSVGQGGTDTQY
len: 16; abundance: -; v_gene: TRBV7-2; CDR3aa: ASSLAGASGRVGDTQY
len: 10; abundance: few; v_gene: TRBV6-1; CDR3aa: ASSRNQYEQY
len: 14; abundance: -; v_gene: TRBV7-3; CDR3aa: ASSLEGTYGYNEQF
len: 12; abundance: -; v_gene: TRBV12-3/TRBV12-4; CDR3aa: ASTPGGWDSPLH
len: 12; abundance: few; v_gene: TRBV20-1; CDR3aa: SAPRTDHTGELF
len: 10; abundance: few; v_gene: TRBV10-3; CDR3aa: AIREGGYEQY
len: 14; abundance: -; v_gene: TRBV24-1; CDR3aa: ATSEGGAPGANVLT
len: 15; abundance: -; v_gene: TRBV20-1; CDR3aa: SARVTAGQGADQPQH
len: 13; abundance: few; v_gene: TRBV28; CDR3aa: ASSLQGWANEKLF
len: 13; abundance: -; v_gene: TRBV20-1; CDR3aa: SASRSGTGAEKLF
len: 11; abundance: few; v_gene: TRBV29-1; CDR3aa: SVGLGPHYGYT
len: 12; abundance: few; v_gene: TRBV12-3/TRBV12-4; CDR3aa: ASSFRGQRDTQY
len: 12; abundance: -; v_gene: TRBV5-3; CDR3aa: AFNPVGDDDEQY
len: 15; abundance: -; v_gene: TRBV11-3; CDR3aa: ASSLGRREIDTDTQY
len: 15; abundance: few; v_gene: TRBV6-2/TRBV6-3; CDR3aa: ASTPTSGRPGQETQY